This TCR beta chain stems from a study of PD-L1 blockade in urothelial cancer. About the study: Patients went on atezolizumab at some point between 2014 and 2015, receiving 1,200 mg intravenously every 3 weeks. Samples of blood were analyzed 3 weeks (second dose) and 6 weeks after treatment start.

Each PCR contained spiked-in synthetic TCR analog templates. Only in-frame clones appear in the TCRdb table, and some are missing; sequencing was by immunoSEQ multiplex PCR. This repertoire shows about 93,000 clones, 90% found once; its top ten account for approximately 1.5%. Specified time point: pretreatment peripheral blood. Study-level points and caveats: Better progression-free and overall survival followed lower pretreatment blood clonality.

As to this clone: Its antigen is not identified.

CDR3 length: 18 amino acids. V lost 1 base, J lost 6 bases, and 14 bases stayed unmatched. This sequence joins TRBV23-1 and TRBJ2-2, with 7 bases that match TRBD1. TRBV23-1 is known as an ORF, though its function is uncertain. The source was PBMCs, collected around atezolizumab (anti-PD-L1) treatment. This receptor was obtained from a man aged 55 to 70 with urothelial cancer. The CDR3 DNA is TGCGCCAGCAGTCAATGGAGTAGGGGGCGACGGTACTCCGGGGAGCTGTTTTTT. As protein: CASSQWSRGRRYSGELFF.